One and the same sample provided the 19 T cell receptor beta chains below, sequenced in a study of Graves' ophthalmopathy and Graves' hyperthyroidism. Investigators amplified TCR beta CDR3 regions from RNA transcripts. Investigators did first-round RT-PCR with HTBI primers, then second-round multiplex PCR. TCRdb re-derived calls from the multiplex PCR reads in MiXCR, one entry per CDR3 protein. The data show roughly 610,000 distinct CDR3 sequences, about a fifth seen once. Material: peripheral blood. Receptors originate from a woman between 18 and 30 years old with stable Graves' hyperthyroidism. Some clones in this sample may be carry-over from other donors' samples.

The rearrangement joins TRBV5-1 to TRBJ2-1; D tentatively reads TRBD1 or TRBD2 (5 bases each). Trimming stripped 4 bases from V and 6 bases from J, with 17 bases between. There are 15 residues in the CDR3. CDR1 is SGHRS, CDR2 YFSETQ, per germline. CDR3 sequence: CASSDRDLFLNEQFF. The CDR3 nucleotides are TGCGCCAGCAGCGACCGGGACCTCTTTCTCAATGAGCAGTTCTTC. Combining the CDR3 with reference TRBV5-1 and TRBJ2-1 gives the whole variable domain KAGVTQTPRYLIKTRGQQVTLSCSPISGHRSVSWYQQTPGQGLQFLFEYFSETQRNKGNFPGRFSGRQFSNSRSEMNVSTLELGDSALYLCASSDRDLFLNEQFFGPGTRLTVL.

In this sample, this clonotype turned up many times. V usage is TRBV28 and J usage is TRBJ2-5, with D hard to call. V was pared by 3 bases and J by 5 bases, with 10 bases between. Germline V gene data show CDR1 as MDHEN and CDR2 as SYDVKM. The CDR3 has 13 residues. Written as DNA, the CDR3 is TGTGCCAGCAGTTTTCGGCCGAGCGAGACCCAGTACTTC. This encodes CASSFRPSETQYF.

This clonotype was seen many times. The chain is built from TRBV12-3 or TRBV12-4 and TRBJ2-5, with D maybe TRBD1 (6 bases). V dropped 6 bases and J dropped 3 bases, with 11 bases sitting between them. This CDR3 is built from 13 residues. CDR3 amino acids: CASSRDRKETQYF. The CDR3 bases are TGTGCCAGCAGCCGCGACAGGAAAGAGACCCAGTACTTC.

The DNA for the CDR3 is TGTGCCAGCTCACCAACGGACAGCTCCTACGAGCAGTACTTC. It specifies CASSPTDSSYEQYF. The V call is TRBV18, the J call TRBJ2-7, with a possible D match to TRBD1 (6 bases). The germline gives CDR1 KGHSH, CDR2 LQKENI. The CDR3 extends over 14 amino acids. V was shortened by 2 bases and J by 0 bases, with 8 bases between the two germline ends.

This clonotype was counted many times. This chain joins TRBV12-3 or TRBV12-4 and TRBJ1-3; D is perhaps TRBD1 (5 bases). V lost 5 bases and J lost 0, with 14 bases in between. This CDR3 is 16 amino acids long. The CDR3 sequence: CASSRTGASSGNTIYF. The CDR3, as DNA: TGTGCCAGCAGTAGAACAGGCGCCAGCTCTGGAAACACCATATATTTT.

Ten or more counts support this clonotype. The V call is TRBV12-3 or TRBV12-4, the J call TRBJ2-5; 7 nucleotides match TRBD2. The ends lost 6 bases at V and 9 bases at J; junction bases unmatched: 13. The CDR3 has 14 amino acids. CDR3 nucleotide sequence: TGTGCCAGCAGCCATTCCCGGGGCCGGGGGGCCCAGTACTTC. It translates to CASSHSRGRGAQYF.

This clonotype was observed at least ten times. The chain combines TRBV5-1 with TRBJ1-1, with D perhaps TRBD1 (6 bases). CDR1 and CDR2 (germline): SGHRS, YFSETQ. The ends were cut back, 4 bases at V and 8 bases at J, with 12 bases in the middle. The CDR3 length is 12 residues. CDR3 in amino acids: CASSTGQSEAFF. The DNA for the CDR3 is TGCGCCAGCAGCACTGGACAGTCGGAAGCTTTCTTT.

For this clonotype: Without the conserved terminal phenylalanine or tryptophan, this CDR3 likely stems from a read error. The chain has TRBV7-2 and TRBJ2-7; tentatively, D is TRBD2 (5 bases). Germline V CDR1 and CDR2: SGHTA, FQGNSA. V dropped 5 bases and J dropped 1 base, with 12 bases sitting between them. This CDR3 region has 14 residues. The CDR3 reads CASSHGVRSYEQYD. CDR3 nucleotides: TGTGCCAGCAGCCACGGGGTAAGGTCCTACGAGCAGTACGAC.

Only a few counts were recorded for this clonotype. V gene TRBV7-9 combines with J gene TRBJ1-2; possible D gene TRBD1, 6 bases. Trimming removed 4 bases at V and 6 bases at J, with 15 bases between. The germline CDR1 and CDR2 sequences are SEHNR and FQNEAQ (reference sequence). The CDR3 covers 14 residues. CDR3 sequence reads: CASSSDSAWNGYTF. Written as DNA, the CDR3 is TGTGCCAGCAGCTCGGACAGTGCTTGGAATGGCTACACCTTC.

This clonotype was observed many times. V is TRBV2 and J is TRBJ2-2; D gene uncertain. Trimming left V 1 base short and J 5 bases short, with 5 bases between. The length of the CDR3 is 13 residues. Germline V gives CDR1 SNHLY, CDR2 FYNNEI. The CDR3 region is CASSEEFTGELFF. The CDR3 coding sequence is TGTGCCAGCAGTGAAGAGTTTACCGGGGAGCTGTTTTTT.

The V call is TRBV19, the J call TRBJ2-5; TRBD1 aligns across 8 bases. Trimming took 4 bases from V and 1 from J; bases not matched to a gene: 8. Germline V gene lookup returns CDR1 LNHDA and CDR2 SQIVND (reference sequence). The CDR3 extends over 16 amino acids. CDR3: CASSTNRGSSQETQYF. The CDR3 bases are TGTGCCAGTAGTACGAACAGGGGGTCGAGCCAAGAGACCCAGTACTTC.

This clonotype was recorded many times. The chain carries TRBV7-3 and TRBJ2-2; TRBD1 aligns across 10 bases. CDR1 is SGHTA, CDR2 FQGTGA, per germline. V lost 0 bases, J lost 3 bases, and 4 bases stayed unmatched. This CDR3 comprises 17 residues. CDR3 in DNA: TGTGCCAGCAGCTTAACCCGGGACAGGGGTGACACCGGGGAGCTGTTTTTT. This codes for CASSLTRDRGDTGELFF.

This clonotype was seen more than once but under ten times. The chain recombines TRBV3-1 with TRBJ1-2; a possible D gene is TRBD1 (5 bases). This CDR3 has 14 residues. V lost 3 bases to trimming and J lost 2 bases, with 10 bases between them. Looked up from germline, CDR1 is LGHDT and CDR2 is YNNKEL (reference sequence). The CDR3 sequence is CASSHRDLNYGYTF. In DNA form, the CDR3 reads TGTGCCAGCAGCCACCGGGACCTAAACTATGGCTACACCTTC.

The gene calls are TRBV11-2 and TRBJ1-3; D unclear. Germline values: CDR1 SGHAT, CDR2 FQNNGV. Deletions cut 5 bases from V and 0 bases from J, with 17 bases between. The CDR3 sequence is 17 residues long. The CDR3 here is CASSLGRSLNSGNTIYF. The CDR3 DNA sequence: TGTGCCAGCAGCCTCGGACGGAGCTTAAACTCTGGAAACACCATATATTTT. Looking up the rest from reference TRBV11-2 and TRBJ1-3 gives the full variable domain: EAGVAQSPRYKIIEKRQSVAFWCNPISGHATLYWYQQILGQGPKLLIQFQNNGVVDDSQLPKDRFSAERLKGVDSTLKIQPAKLEDSAVYLCASSLGRSLNSGNTIYFGEGSWLTVV.

V gene TRBV14 combines with J gene TRBJ1-1, with unresolved D. The CDR3 has 15 residues. Germline CDR1 reads SGHDN; CDR2 reads FVKESK. V was pared by 0 bases and J by 5 bases, with 13 bases between. The CDR3 loop reads CASSQDWERRTEAFF. The CDR3 nucleotides read TGTGCCAGCAGCCAAGATTGGGAGAGGAGGACTGAAGCTTTCTTT.

In this sample, this clonotype turned up many times. The chain joins TRBV6-1 to TRBJ2-2; no firm D call. V shed 8 bases and J shed 0 bases, with 10 bases lying between them. The CDR3 consists of 14 residues. CDR1 and CDR2 from the germline V gene are MNHNS and SASEGT. The CDR3 bases are TGTGCCAGCGGGGTAACACCGAACACCGGGGAGCTGTTTTTT. Translated: CASGVTPNTGELFF.

This chain links TRBV11-2 with TRBJ1-2; D gene ambiguous. Trimming shortened V by 7 bases and J by 2 bases, and 17 bases separated the two germline ends. Germline V gives CDR1 SGHAT, CDR2 FQNNGV. The CDR3 runs to 15 residues. The CDR3 nucleotides read TGTGCCAGCACCGTCGGCGGCGGACGGAACTATGGCTACACCTTC. Its translation is CASTVGGGRNYGYTF.

Ten or more counts support this clonotype. V usage is TRBV27 and J usage is TRBJ1-6; 8 nucleotides align to TRBD1. Trimming at V came to 4 bases and at J to 6 bases, leaving 5 bases not matched to a gene. Germline loops: CDR1 MNHEY, CDR2 SMNVEV (reference sequence). CDR3 length equals 15 residues. CDR3 nucleotide sequence: TGTGCCAGCAGTTCCCGGGACAGGATTAATTCACCCCTCCACTTT. Protein sequence: CASSSRDRINSPLHF.

The chain joins TRBV6-1 to TRBJ1-1; TRBD1 is a possible D gene (6 bases). With 10 bases removed from V and 1 base from J, the gap between germline ends came to 16 bases. CDR1 MNHNS and CDR2 SASEGT come from the germline V gene. The CDR3 is made up of 14 amino acids. This CDR3 reads CATRRGGQNTEAFF. CDR3 sequence (DNA): TGTGCCACACGACGAGGGGGACAGAACACTGAAGCTTTCTTT.